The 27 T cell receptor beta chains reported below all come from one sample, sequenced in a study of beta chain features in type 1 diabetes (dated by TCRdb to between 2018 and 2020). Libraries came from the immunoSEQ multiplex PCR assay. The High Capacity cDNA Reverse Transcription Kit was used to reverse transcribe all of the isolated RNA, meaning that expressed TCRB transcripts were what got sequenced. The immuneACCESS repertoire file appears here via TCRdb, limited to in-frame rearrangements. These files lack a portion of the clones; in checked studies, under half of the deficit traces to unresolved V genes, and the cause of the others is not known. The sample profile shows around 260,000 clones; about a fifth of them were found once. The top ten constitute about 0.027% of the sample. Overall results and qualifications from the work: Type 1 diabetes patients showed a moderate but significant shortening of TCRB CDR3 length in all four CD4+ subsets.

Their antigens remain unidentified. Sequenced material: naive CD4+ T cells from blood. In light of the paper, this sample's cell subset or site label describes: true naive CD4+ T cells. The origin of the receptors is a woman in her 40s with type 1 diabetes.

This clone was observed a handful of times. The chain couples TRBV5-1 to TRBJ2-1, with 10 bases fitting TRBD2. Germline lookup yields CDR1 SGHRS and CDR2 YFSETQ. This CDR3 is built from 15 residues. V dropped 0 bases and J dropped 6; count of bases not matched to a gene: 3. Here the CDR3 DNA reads TGCGCCAGCAGCTTGGTGGTAGCGGGGGGCAATGAGCAGTTCTTC. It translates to CASSLVVAGGNEQFF.

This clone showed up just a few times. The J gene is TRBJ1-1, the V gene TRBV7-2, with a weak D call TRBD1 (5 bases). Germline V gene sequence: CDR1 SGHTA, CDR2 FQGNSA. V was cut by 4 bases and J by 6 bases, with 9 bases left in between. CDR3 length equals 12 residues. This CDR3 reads CASSSQGAEAFF. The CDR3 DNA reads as TGTGCCAGCAGCTCTCAGGGCGCTGAAGCTTTCTTT.

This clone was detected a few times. The DNA of the CDR3 is TGCAGCGTTGTTGGGGGGAATGAAAAACTGTTTTTT. Its protein is CSVVGGNEKLFF. The chain recombines TRBV29-1 with TRBJ1-4; maybe TRBD1 (5 bases). The length of the CDR3 is 12 residues. From germline, CDR1 is SQVTM and CDR2 ANQGSEA. V shed 4 bases and J shed 5 bases, with 8 bases lying between them. Based on the CDR3 plus reference TRBV29-1 and TRBJ1-4, the full variable domain is SAVISQKPSRDICQRGTSLTIQCQVDSQVTMMFWYRQQPGQSLTLIATANQGSEATYESGFVIDKFPISRPNLTFSTLTVSNMSPEDSSIYLCSVVGGNEKLFFGSGTQLSVL.

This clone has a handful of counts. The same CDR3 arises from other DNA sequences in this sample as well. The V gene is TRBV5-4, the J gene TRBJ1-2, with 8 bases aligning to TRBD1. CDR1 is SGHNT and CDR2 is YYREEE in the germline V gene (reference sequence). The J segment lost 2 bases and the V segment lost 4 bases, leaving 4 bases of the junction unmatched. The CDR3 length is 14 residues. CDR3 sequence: CASSRTGGNYGYTF. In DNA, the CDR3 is TGTGCCAGCAGCCGAACAGGGGGGAACTATGGCTACACCTTC.

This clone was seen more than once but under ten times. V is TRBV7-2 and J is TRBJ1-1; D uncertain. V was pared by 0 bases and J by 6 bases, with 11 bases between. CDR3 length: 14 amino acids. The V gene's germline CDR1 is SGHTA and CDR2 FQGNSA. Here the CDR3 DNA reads TGTGCCAGCAGCTTAGCCACAGCACAATCTGAAGCTTTCTTT. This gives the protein CASSLATAQSEAFF.

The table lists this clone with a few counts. The CDR3, as DNA: TGTGCCAGCAGCGAAGGGGGCCCGTTGAACACTGAAGCTTTCTTT. Encoded protein: CASSEGGPLNTEAFF. The V gene is TRBV9, the J gene TRBJ1-1; 7 bases map to TRBD1. CDR3 length equals 15 residues. The V gene's germline CDR1 is SGDLS and CDR2 YYNGEE. V was pared by 3 bases and J by 0 bases, with 5 bases of the junction left unmatched.

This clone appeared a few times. CDR3 region: CASSPPNSGSEYEQYF. As DNA, the CDR3 is TGTGCCAGCTCACCACCGAATTCCGGGAGTGAGTACGAGCAGTACTTC. The chain couples TRBV18 to TRBJ2-7, with D perhaps matching TRBD2 (6 bases). Germline V CDR1 and CDR2: KGHSH, LQKENI. With 0 bases removed from V and 4 bases from J, the gap between germline ends came to 16 bases. The CDR3 extends over 16 amino acids.

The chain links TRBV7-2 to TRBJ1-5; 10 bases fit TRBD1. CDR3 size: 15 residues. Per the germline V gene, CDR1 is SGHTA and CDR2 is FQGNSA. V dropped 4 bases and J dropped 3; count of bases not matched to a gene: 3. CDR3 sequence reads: CASSYGTGDNQPQHF. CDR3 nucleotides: TGTGCCAGCAGCTACGGGACAGGGGACAATCAGCCCCAGCATTTT.

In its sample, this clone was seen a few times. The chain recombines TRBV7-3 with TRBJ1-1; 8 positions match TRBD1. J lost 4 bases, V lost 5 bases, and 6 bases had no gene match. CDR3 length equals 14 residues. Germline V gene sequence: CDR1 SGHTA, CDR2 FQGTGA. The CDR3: CASSPSTGGTEAFF. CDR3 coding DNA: TGTGCCAGCAGCCCCTCCACAGGGGGCACTGAAGCTTTCTTT.

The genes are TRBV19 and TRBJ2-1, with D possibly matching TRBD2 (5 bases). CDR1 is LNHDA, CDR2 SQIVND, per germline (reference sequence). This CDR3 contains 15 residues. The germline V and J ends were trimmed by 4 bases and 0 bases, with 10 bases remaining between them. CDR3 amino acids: CASSNSGSSYNEQFF. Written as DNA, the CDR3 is TGTGCCAGTAGTAACAGCGGTAGCTCCTACAATGAGCAGTTCTTC. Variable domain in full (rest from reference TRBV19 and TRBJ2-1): DGGITQSPKYLFRKEGQNVTLSCEQNLNHDAMYWYRQDPGQGLRLIYYSQIVNDFQKGDIAEGYSVSREKKESFPLTVTSAQKNPTAFYLCASSNSGSSYNEQFFGPGTRLTVL.

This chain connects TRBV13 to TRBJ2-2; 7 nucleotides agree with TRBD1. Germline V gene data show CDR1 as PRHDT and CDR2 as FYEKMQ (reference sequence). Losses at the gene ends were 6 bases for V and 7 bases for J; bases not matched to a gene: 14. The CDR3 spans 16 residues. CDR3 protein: CASSSTRTGGNGELFF. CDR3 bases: TGTGCCAGCAGTTCTACCCGGACAGGAGGAAACGGGGAGCTGTTTTTT.

The CDR3 loop reads CASSLTSGIGEQYF. DNA for the CDR3: TGTGCCAGCAGTTTAACTAGCGGGATTGGCGAGCAGTACTTC. The J gene is TRBJ2-7, the V gene TRBV27; 10 bases are shared with TRBD2. The CDR3 has 14 residues. The germline gives CDR1 MNHEY, CDR2 SMNVEV (reference sequence). J was trimmed by 6 bases and V by 2 bases; bases with no gene match: 4.

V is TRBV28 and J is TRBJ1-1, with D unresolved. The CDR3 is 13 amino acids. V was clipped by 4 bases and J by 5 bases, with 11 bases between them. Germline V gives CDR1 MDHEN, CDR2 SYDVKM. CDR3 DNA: TGTGCCAGCAGTTATGGGAGCAGGACTGAAGCTTTCTTT. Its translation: CASSYGSRTEAFF.

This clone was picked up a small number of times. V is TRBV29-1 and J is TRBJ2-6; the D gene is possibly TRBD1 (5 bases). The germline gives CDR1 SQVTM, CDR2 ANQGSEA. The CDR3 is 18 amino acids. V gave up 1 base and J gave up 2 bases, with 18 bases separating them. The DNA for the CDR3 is TGCAGCGTTGAAGCCGAGGACACGGACCGGGCTGGGGCCAACGTCCTGACTTTC. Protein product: CSVEAEDTDRAGANVLTF.

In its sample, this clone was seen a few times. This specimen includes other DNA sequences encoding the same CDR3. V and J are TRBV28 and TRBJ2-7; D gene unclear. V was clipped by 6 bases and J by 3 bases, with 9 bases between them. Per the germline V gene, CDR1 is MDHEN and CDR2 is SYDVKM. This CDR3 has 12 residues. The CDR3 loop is CASSSAVYEQYF. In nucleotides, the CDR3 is TGTGCCAGCAGCTCCGCGGTCTACGAGCAGTACTTC.

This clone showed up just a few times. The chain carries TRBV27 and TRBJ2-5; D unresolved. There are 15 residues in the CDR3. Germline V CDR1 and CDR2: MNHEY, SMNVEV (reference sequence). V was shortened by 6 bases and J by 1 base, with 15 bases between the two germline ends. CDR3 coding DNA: TGTGCCAGCAGCGAACCCGTAGAGTGCCAAGAGACCCAGTACTTC. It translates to CASSEPVECQETQYF.

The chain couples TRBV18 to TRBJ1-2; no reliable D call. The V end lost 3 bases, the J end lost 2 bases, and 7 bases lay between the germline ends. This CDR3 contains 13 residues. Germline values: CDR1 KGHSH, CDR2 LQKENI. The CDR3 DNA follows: TGTGCCAGCTCACCCGACGGGAACTATGGCTACACCTTC. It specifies CASSPDGNYGYTF.

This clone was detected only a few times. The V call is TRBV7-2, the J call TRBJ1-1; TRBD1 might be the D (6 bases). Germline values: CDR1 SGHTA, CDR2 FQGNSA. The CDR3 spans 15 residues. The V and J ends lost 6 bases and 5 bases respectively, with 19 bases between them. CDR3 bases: TGTGCCAGCAGTTCTGCTCGGGGAGGGGGGACTGAAGCTTTCTTT. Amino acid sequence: CASSSARGGGTEAFF.

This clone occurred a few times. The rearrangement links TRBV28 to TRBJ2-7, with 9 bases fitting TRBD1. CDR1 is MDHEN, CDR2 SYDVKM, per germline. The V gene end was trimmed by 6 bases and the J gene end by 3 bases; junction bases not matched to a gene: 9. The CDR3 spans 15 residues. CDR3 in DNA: TGTGCCAGCAGAGGGACAGGACAGGGGCGCTACGAGCAGTACTTC. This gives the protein CASRGTGQGRYEQYF.

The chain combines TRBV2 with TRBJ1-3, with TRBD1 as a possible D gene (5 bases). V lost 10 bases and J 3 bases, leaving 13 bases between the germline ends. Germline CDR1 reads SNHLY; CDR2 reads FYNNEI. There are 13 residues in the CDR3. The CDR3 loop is CAITGGSGNTIYF. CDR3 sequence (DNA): TGTGCCATCACCGGGGGAAGTGGAAACACCATATATTTT.

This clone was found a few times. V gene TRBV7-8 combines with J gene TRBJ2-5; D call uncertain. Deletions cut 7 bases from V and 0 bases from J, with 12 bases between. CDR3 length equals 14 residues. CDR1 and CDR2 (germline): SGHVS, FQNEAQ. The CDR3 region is CASTVAEYQETQYF. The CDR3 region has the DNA TGTGCCAGCACCGTCGCCGAGTACCAAGAGACCCAGTACTTC.

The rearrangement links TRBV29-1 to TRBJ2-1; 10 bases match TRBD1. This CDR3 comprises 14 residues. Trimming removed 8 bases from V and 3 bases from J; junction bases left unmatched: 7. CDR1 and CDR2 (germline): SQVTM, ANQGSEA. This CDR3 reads CSLSRDRGYNEQFF. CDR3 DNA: TGCAGCCTCTCCCGGGACAGGGGCTACAATGAGCAGTTCTTC.

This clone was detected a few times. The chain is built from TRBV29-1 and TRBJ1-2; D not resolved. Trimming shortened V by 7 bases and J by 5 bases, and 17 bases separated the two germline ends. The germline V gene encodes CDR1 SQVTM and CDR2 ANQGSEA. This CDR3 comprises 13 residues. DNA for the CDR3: TGCAGCGCTGCTCCCCCGGGAATATATGGCTACACCTTC. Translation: CSAAPPGIYGYTF.

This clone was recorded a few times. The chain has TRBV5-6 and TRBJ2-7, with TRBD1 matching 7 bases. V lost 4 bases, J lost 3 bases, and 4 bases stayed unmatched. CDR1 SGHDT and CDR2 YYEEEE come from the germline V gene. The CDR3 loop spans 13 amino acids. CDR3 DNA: TGTGCCAGCAGCCCGGGACAGATCTACGAGCAGTACTTC. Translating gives CASSPGQIYEQYF.

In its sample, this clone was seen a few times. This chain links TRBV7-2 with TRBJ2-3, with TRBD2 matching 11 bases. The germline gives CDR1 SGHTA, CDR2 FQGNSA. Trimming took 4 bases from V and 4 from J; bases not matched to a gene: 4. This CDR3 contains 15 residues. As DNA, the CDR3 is TGTGCCAGCAGCTCACTAGCGGGGGTGGCAGATACGCAGTATTTT. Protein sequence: CASSSLAGVADTQYF.

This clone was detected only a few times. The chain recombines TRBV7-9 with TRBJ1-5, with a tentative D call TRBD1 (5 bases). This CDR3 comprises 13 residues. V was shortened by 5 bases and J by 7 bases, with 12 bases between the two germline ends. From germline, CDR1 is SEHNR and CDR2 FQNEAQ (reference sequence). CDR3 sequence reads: CASSTGEEQPQHF. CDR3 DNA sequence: TGTGCCAGCAGCACGGGGGAAGAGCAGCCCCAGCATTTT. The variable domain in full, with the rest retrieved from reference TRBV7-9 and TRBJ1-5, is DTGVSQNPRHKITKRGQNVTFRCDPISEHNRLYWYRQTLGQGPEFLTYFQNEAQLEKSRLLSDRFSAERPKGSFSTLEIQRTEQGDSAMYLCASSTGEEQPQHFGDGTRLSIL.

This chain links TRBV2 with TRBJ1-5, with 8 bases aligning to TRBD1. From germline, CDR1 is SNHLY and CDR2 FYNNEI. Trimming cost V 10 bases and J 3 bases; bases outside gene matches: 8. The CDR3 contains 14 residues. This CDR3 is CATARDRNNQPQHF. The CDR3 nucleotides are TGTGCCACCGCTAGGGACAGGAACAATCAGCCCCAGCATTTT.